The 25 T cell receptor beta chains below were found in one sample sequenced in a study of blood T cell repertoires in COVID-19. Using immunoSEQ multiplex PCR, the repertoire was profiled, and TCRdb retains in-frame clones only, with some absent. Among 340,000 or so clones listed, over 70% were seen once. Sequencing was carried out using peripheral blood. The receptors were gathered from a man aged 25 to 40 with active or convalescent COVID-19.

This rearrangement joins TRBV6-5 to TRBJ1-2, with a tentative D call TRBD1 (5 bases). The ends were cut back, 5 bases at V and 3 bases at J, with 13 bases in the middle. The CDR3 runs 14 residues. CDR1 is MNHEY, CDR2 SVGAGI, per germline. This chain's CDR3 is CASSRTTLDYGYTF. As DNA, the CDR3 is TGTGCCAGCAGTCGGACAACGCTCGACTATGGCTACACCTTC.

The V call is TRBV11-2, the J call TRBJ1-6; D is possibly TRBD1 (6 bases). CDR3 length: 14 residues. The ends were cut back, 11 bases at V and 9 bases at J, with 20 bases in the middle. Per the germline V gene, CDR1 is SGHAT and CDR2 is FQNNGV. CDR3 in amino acids: CASRARGTLSPLHF. DNA of the CDR3: TGTGCCTCTCGGGCTAGGGGGACGCTTTCACCCCTCCACTTT. Full variable domain (rest looked up from reference TRBV11-2 and TRBJ1-6): EAGVAQSPRYKIIEKRQSVAFWCNPISGHATLYWYQQILGQGPKLLIQFQNNGVVDDSQLPKDRFSAERLKGVDSTLKIQPAKLEDSAVYLCASRARGTLSPLHFGNGTRLTVT.

The chain is built from TRBV3-1 (or the pseudogene TRBV3-2) and TRBJ2-3; the D gene is possibly TRBD1 (8 bases). V lost 3 bases to trimming and J lost 9 bases, with 16 bases between them. Germline-derived CDR1 and CDR2 are LGHDT and YNNKEL (reference sequence). This CDR3 contains 14 residues. CDR3 sequence (DNA): TGTGCCAGCAGCCACGAAAACAGGGGGGGCACGCAGTATTTT. Protein sequence: CASSHENRGGTQYF.

The gene calls are TRBV7-7 and TRBJ2-1, with 7 bases that match TRBD2. The CDR3 contains 17 residues. The germline V gene has CDR1 SSHAT and CDR2 FNYEAQ (reference sequence). The junction had 7 bases not matched to a gene; V was cut back by 2 bases and J by 0 bases. The CDR3 is CASSLLSRGSSYNEQFF. The CDR3 nucleotides are TGTGCCAGCAGCTTACTTTCGCGGGGGAGCTCCTACAATGAGCAGTTCTTC.

The chain combines TRBV7-8 with TRBJ1-1; 9 bases map to TRBD1. Germline assignment: CDR1 SGHVS and CDR2 FQNEAQ. The CDR3 consists of 13 residues. The V and J ends lost 5 bases and 12 bases, in that order; junction bases with no gene match: 10. The CDR3 spells CASSPSGTGLTFF. The CDR3 DNA follows: TGTGCCAGCAGCCCCTCCGGGACAGGGTTAACTTTCTTT.

This sequence joins TRBV6-5 and TRBJ2-7, with 9 bases aligning to TRBD1. V was pared by 6 bases and J by 2 bases, with 5 bases of the junction left unmatched. This CDR3 has 14 amino acids. The germline gives CDR1 MNHEY, CDR2 SVGAGI. In DNA form, the CDR3 reads TGTGCCAGCAGACCGGGACAGGGCCCCTACGAGCAGTACTTC. It yields the protein CASRPGQGPYEQYF.

The chain carries TRBV5-1 and TRBJ2-3; D uncertain. With 4 bases removed from V and 2 bases from J, the gap between germline ends came to 8 bases. Germline V gene data show CDR1 as SGHRS and CDR2 as YFSETQ. The CDR3 covers 13 residues. CDR3 sequence: CASSPTDTDTQYF. In nucleotides, the CDR3 is TGCGCCAGCAGCCCTACCGACACAGATACGCAGTATTTT.

This clone is a singleton in its sample. The V gene is TRBV19, the J gene TRBJ2-6; the D gene is possibly TRBD2 (6 bases). V was trimmed by 7 bases and J by 0 bases, leaving 22 bases between them. The CDR3 sequence is 19 residues long. Germline loops: CDR1 LNHDA, CDR2 SQIVND (reference sequence). CDR3 sequence: CASKSGWREASSGANVLTF. The CDR3 DNA reads as TGTGCCAGTAAATCGGGATGGAGGGAGGCGAGCTCTGGGGCCAACGTCCTGACTTTC.

The chain recombines TRBV5-1 with TRBJ1-4; D is unclear. This CDR3 spans 16 amino acids. V was cut by 0 bases and J by 0 bases, with 9 bases left in between. Per the germline V gene, CDR1 is SGHRS and CDR2 is YFSETQ. CDR3 in DNA: TGCGCCAGCAGCTTGGCCTGGAGAGCAACTAATGAAAAACTGTTTTTT. This sequence encodes CASSLAWRATNEKLFF.

Only one count was recorded for this clone. This chain links TRBV7-9 with TRBJ2-7; D is unresolved. The germline V gene encodes CDR1 SEHNR and CDR2 FQNEAQ (reference sequence). The CDR3 extends over 14 amino acids. V was shortened by 0 bases and J by 2 bases, with 8 bases between the two germline ends. CDR3 sequence reads: CASSLAQEAYEQYF. The CDR3 DNA is TGTGCCAGCAGCTTAGCGCAAGAGGCCTACGAGCAGTACTTC.

V is TRBV27 and J is TRBJ2-7; 7 nucleotides line up with TRBD1. V was clipped by 8 bases and J by 5 bases; unmatched bases: 3. The CDR3 has 11 amino acids. Germline-derived CDR1 and CDR2 are MNHEY and SMNVEV (reference sequence). The CDR3 coding sequence is TGTGCCAGCCTTGACAGGGACGAGCAGTACTTC. It translates to CASLDRDEQYF.

This chain uses TRBV5-1 with TRBJ2-3; D is unclear. V gave up 2 bases and J gave up 0 bases, with 4 bases separating them. The CDR3 runs 13 residues. CDR1 and CDR2 (germline): SGHRS, YFSETQ. The CDR3 DNA reads TGCGCCAGCAGCTTCAGTAGCACAGATACGCAGTATTTT. Its translation is CASSFSSTDTQYF.

This chain connects TRBV30 to TRBJ2-3; no clear D. The length of the CDR3 is 16 residues. V lost 2 bases and J 1 base, leaving 16 bases between the germline ends. Germline V gene sequence: CDR1 GTSNPN, CDR2 SVGIG (reference sequence). The CDR3 bases are TGTGCCTGGAGTCGCCGCCTGACACTCGGCACAGATACGCAGTATTTT. Protein sequence: CAWSRRLTLGTDTQYF.

The chain links TRBV2 to TRBJ2-7; the match to TRBD1 covers 10 bases. Germline V lookup: CDR1 SNHLY, CDR2 FYNNEI. CDR3 length equals 14 residues. With V trimmed by 6 bases and J by 4 bases, 6 bases remained unmatched. CDR3 sequence (DNA): TGTGCCAGCAGGGAGGACAGGGGGACGTACGAGCAGTACTTC. Translation: CASREDRGTYEQYF.

This clone was seen once. This chain joins TRBV5-1 and TRBJ2-6, with TRBD1 identical over 10 bases. The CDR3 is 17 amino acids. The junction had 5 bases not matched to a gene; V was cut back by 5 bases and J by 0 bases. Germline assignment: CDR1 SGHRS and CDR2 YFSETQ. The CDR3 region is CASRWGQGNSGANVLTF. CDR3 bases: TGCGCCAGCAGATGGGGACAGGGGAACTCTGGGGCCAACGTCCTGACTTTC.

This clone occurred a few times. The chain carries TRBV6-1 and TRBJ2-7, with D possibly TRBD1 on 6 matching bases. The CDR3 totals 14 residues. From germline, CDR1 is MNHNS and CDR2 SASEGT. The V and J ends lost 3 bases and 0 bases respectively, with 9 bases between them. The CDR3 sequence: CASSDGTFSYEQYF. The DNA for the CDR3 is TGTGCCAGCAGTGACGGGACATTCTCCTACGAGCAGTACTTC.

Details on this clone: Other nucleotide sequences from this sample produce the same CDR3. The chain combines TRBV5-1 with TRBJ2-5; 8 bases are a match to TRBD1. After removal of 4 bases from V and 4 bases from J, the junction contained 3 bases not matched to a gene. The CDR3 is 13 amino acids. Germline CDR1 SGHRS, CDR2 YFSETQ. In DNA form, the CDR3 reads TGCGCCAGCAGCCCAGGGGGCAGAGAGACCCAGTACTTC. Encoded protein: CASSPGGRETQYF.

The chain carries TRBV7-9 and TRBJ1-1; no definite D call. Germline V lookup: CDR1 SEHNR, CDR2 FQNEAQ (reference sequence). Trimming left V 4 bases short and J 6 bases short, with 18 bases between. This CDR3 comprises 15 residues. In DNA, the CDR3 is TGTGCCAGCAGCTCCACCCCCGGGTCGCTACCTGAAGCTTTCTTT. This gives the protein CASSSTPGSLPEAFF.

This sequence joins TRBV21-1 and TRBJ2-2; the table's D gene call, TRBD1, was not cross checked with the DNA. TRBV21-1 is a pseudogene. There are 18 residues in the CDR3. Here the CDR3 DNA reads TGTGCCAGCAGCAAAGGGGGCCGGGACAGACTCAGGGACGGGGAGCTGTTTTTT. Encoded protein: CASSKGGRDRLRDGELFF.

In this sample, this clone turned up a few times. This chain joins TRBV28 and TRBJ2-7; 9 nucleotides match TRBD1. Germline CDR1 MDHEN, CDR2 SYDVKM. The CDR3 runs to 13 residues. The V and J ends lost 5 bases and 4 bases, in that order; junction bases with no gene match: 3. CDR3 coding DNA: TGTGCCAGCAGTACGGACAGGGGATACGAGCAGTACTTC. Translated: CASSTDRGYEQYF.

To note about this clone: Other DNA sequences within the sample encode an identical CDR3. V usage is TRBV20-1 and J usage is TRBJ2-2; D gene uncertain. Germline CDR1 DFQATT, CDR2 SNEGSKA (reference sequence). V lost 3 bases and J lost 5, with 4 bases in between. This CDR3 has 11 amino acids. The chain's CDR3 is CSASGTGELFF. DNA for the CDR3: TGCAGTGCTAGCGGGACCGGGGAGCTGTTTTTT.

The chain carries TRBV9 and TRBJ2-3, with TRBD2 matching over 11 bases. Losses at the gene ends were 4 bases for V and 2 bases for J; bases not matched to a gene: 6. CDR1 and CDR2 (germline): SGDLS, YYNGEE. The CDR3 covers 16 residues. CDR3 region: CASSTIAGGATDTQYF. In nucleotides, the CDR3 is TGTGCCAGCAGCACCATAGCGGGGGGGGCCACAGATACGCAGTATTTT.

This rearrangement joins TRBV6-6 to TRBJ2-2; a possible D gene is TRBD1 (6 bases). V was cut by 6 bases and J by 12 bases, with 14 bases left in between. CDR1 is MNHNY, CDR2 SVGAGI, per germline (reference sequence). CDR3 length equals 12 residues. DNA for the CDR3: TGTGCCAGCAGGGAACAGGGTACCCAGCTGTTTTTT. Its protein is CASREQGTQLFF.

V and J are TRBV5-1 and TRBJ2-7, with 7 bases that match TRBD1. The CDR3 runs 16 residues. CDR1 and CDR2 (germline): SGHRS, YFSETQ. After removal of 4 bases from V and 0 bases from J, the junction contained 10 bases not matched to a gene. CDR3 in DNA: TGCGCCAGCAGCCGAGGCAGGGGGTGGACCTCCTACGAGCAGTACTTC. Protein sequence: CASSRGRGWTSYEQYF.

The rearrangement joins TRBV6-6 to TRBJ1-1; possible D gene TRBD1, 6 bases. The V gene lost 6 bases and the J gene lost 1 base, with 9 bases spanning the gap. CDR3 size: 13 residues. CDR1 is MNHNY, CDR2 SVGAGI, per germline (reference sequence). CDR3 sequence reads: CASRLDRNTEAFF. CDR3 DNA sequence: TGTGCCAGCAGGCTGGACAGGAACACTGAAGCTTTCTTT.